These 21 T cell receptor beta chains were all obtained from the same sample, sequenced in a study of OX40 agonist ivuxolimab in advanced cancers. Measured with immunoSEQ multiplex PCR; TCRdb has only the in-frame clones, and not every one. This sample has approximately 70,000 clones, with 80% to 85% found just once. This specimen consisted of CD4+ or CD8+ T cells sorted from blood, obtained in a trial of the OX40 agonist ivuxolimab. The receptors stem from an adult with an advanced solid tumor such as melanoma, head and neck, liver or kidney cancer.

V usage is TRBV28 and J usage is TRBJ2-7, with 7 bases fitting TRBD1. This CDR3 is built from 16 residues. Germline V gives CDR1 MDHEN, CDR2 SYDVKM. The trim removed 6 bases at V and 1 base at J, leaving 12 bases unmatched. The DNA for the CDR3 is TGTGCCAGCAGACCATCCCGGGACAGTGTTTCCTACGAGCAGTACTTC. Its translation: CASRPSRDSVSYEQYF.

This clone was seen a handful of times. In the same sample, other DNA sequences code for this CDR3. The rearrangement links TRBV18 to TRBJ1-5; 9 bases align to TRBD1. Trimming removed 6 bases from V and 2 bases from J; junction bases left unmatched: 5. The CDR3 length is 15 residues. Germline V gene data show CDR1 as KGHSH and CDR2 as LQKENI. CDR3 in amino acids: CASSPDRGGNQPQHF. The CDR3 region has the DNA TGTGCCAGCTCCCCGGACAGGGGAGGCAATCAGCCCCAGCATTTT. Supplemented by reference TRBV18 and TRBJ1-5, the full variable domain reads NAGVMQNPRHLVRRRGQEARLRCSPMKGHSHVYWYRQLPEEGLKFMVYLQKENIIDESGMPKERFSAEFPKEGPSILRIQQVVRGDSAAYFCASSPDRGGNQPQHFGDGTRLSIL.

A few counts support this clone. The chain uses TRBV25-1 and TRBJ2-3; possible D gene TRBD1, 6 bases. Trimming stripped 0 bases from V and 2 bases from J, with 18 bases between. The germline gives CDR1 MGHDK, CDR2 SYGVNS. This CDR3 is 18 amino acids long. In DNA, the CDR3 is TGTGCCAGCAGTGAATATATTCGGCAGGGGCGGTTCACAGATACGCAGTATTTT. Translating gives CASSEYIRQGRFTDTQYF.

V and J are TRBV9 and TRBJ1-1; unclear D gene. Germline V gene sequence: CDR1 SGDLS, CDR2 YYNGEE. V gave up 4 bases and J gave up 2 bases, with 15 bases separating them. CDR3 length: 15 residues. CDR3 bases: TGTGCCAGCAGCTCCTGGGCCCAATCAAACACTGAAGCTTTCTTT. Translation gives CASSSWAQSNTEAFF.

This clone appeared a single time. This chain joins TRBV5-1 and TRBJ1-5; D possibly corresponds to TRBD1 (5 bases). Germline V gene sequence: CDR1 SGHRS, CDR2 YFSETQ. The CDR3 totals 15 residues. V was cut by 4 bases and J by 4 bases, with 15 bases left in between. Here the CDR3 reads CASSPIAGLNQPQHF. In nucleotides, the CDR3 is TGCGCCAGCAGCCCCATTGCAGGGCTGAATCAGCCCCAGCATTTT.

The V gene is TRBV10-2, the J gene TRBJ2-7; D could derive from TRBD1 or TRBD2 (5 bases each). Germline V CDR1 and CDR2: WSHSY, SAAADI. V was clipped by 2 bases and J by 4 bases, with 15 bases between them. The CDR3 length is 15 residues. CDR3 amino acids: CASSEPPGRGYEQYF. CDR3 bases: TGCGCCAGCAGTGAGCCCCCGGGGCGTGGGTACGAGCAGTACTTC.

The chain employs TRBV6-6 and TRBJ1-5; possibly TRBD1 for D (5 bases). Germline CDR1 reads MNHNY; CDR2 reads SVGAGI (reference sequence). V dropped 5 bases and J dropped 4 bases, with 12 bases sitting between them. There are 14 residues in the CDR3. The CDR3 DNA sequence: TGTGCCAGCAGTAGTGACGACAGAAATCAGCCCCAGCATTTT. Translating it yields CASSSDDRNQPQHF.

The chain's CDR3 is CASSREGAANTEAFF. CDR3 sequence (DNA): TGCGCCAGCAGCCGGGAGGGTGCGGCGAACACTGAAGCTTTCTTT. This chain uses TRBV4-1 with TRBJ1-1; D gene uncertain. V lost 4 bases and J 1 base, leaving 13 bases between the germline ends. This CDR3 has 15 residues. Germline V lookup: CDR1 MGHRA, CDR2 YSYEKL.

The chain couples TRBV14 to TRBJ1-3, with D perhaps TRBD1 (6 bases). CDR1 and CDR2 (germline): SGHDN, FVKESK. The CDR3 sequence is 15 residues long. V was shortened by 1 base and J by 4 bases, with 11 bases between the two germline ends. CDR3 in amino acids: CASSQVGGRGNTIYF. The CDR3 DNA reads as TGTGCCAGCAGCCAAGTGGGGGGGCGCGGAAACACCATATATTTT.

The V call is TRBV14, the J call TRBJ1-3; D ambiguous. Germline loops: CDR1 SGHDN, CDR2 FVKESK. Trimming took 3 bases from V and 2 from J, leaving 14 bases between them. CDR3 length: 16 residues. CDR3 amino acids: CASSQGSFMAGNTIYF. The CDR3 bases are TGTGCCAGCAGCCAGGGCAGTTTCATGGCTGGAAACACCATATATTTT.

Concerning this clone itself: A read error may produce the germline difference seen at one junction end. The J gene is TRBJ1-6, the V gene TRBV7-7; the D gene is possibly TRBD1 (5 bases). This CDR3 is built from 15 residues. CDR1 SSHAT and CDR2 FNYEAQ come from the germline V gene (reference sequence). This CDR3 is CASSGAIDYNSPLHF. The CDR3 DNA reads as TGTGCTAGCAGCGGGGCGATTGACTATAATTCACCCCTCCACTTT.

The chain recombines TRBV7-3 with TRBJ1-1; a possible D gene is TRBD1 (6 bases). The V end lost 0 bases, the J end lost 4 bases, and 6 bases lay between the germline ends. The CDR3 contains 13 residues. CDR1 is SGHTA and CDR2 is FQGTGA in the germline V gene. DNA of the CDR3: TGTGCCAGCAGCTTAACAGGGGGCACTGAAGCTTTCTTT. This sequence encodes CASSLTGGTEAFF.

This chain links TRBV7-2 with TRBJ2-1; 8 positions agree with TRBD2. From germline, CDR1 is SGHTA and CDR2 FQGNSA. The V gene end was trimmed by 1 base and the J gene end by 8 bases; junction bases not matched to a gene: 10. The CDR3 has 16 residues. DNA of the CDR3: TGTGCCAGCAGCTTAGGATCGGGGGGGCTCGTGGATGAGCAGTTCTTC. Protein product: CASSLGSGGLVDEQFF.

This rearrangement joins TRBV28 to TRBJ1-4; TRBD1 matches 9 bases. V was clipped by 6 bases and J by 8 bases; unmatched bases: 10. Germline V gene lookup returns CDR1 MDHEN and CDR2 SYDVKM. CDR3 size: 15 residues. In DNA form, the CDR3 reads TGTGCCAGCAGGACAGGGGGGGGCAAGCAGGAAAAACTGTTTTTT. This encodes CASRTGGGKQEKLFF.

This clone has just one count. V and J are TRBV7-8 and TRBJ2-7; either TRBD1 or TRBD2 may fit D (5 bases each). Trimming took 5 bases from V and 4 from J, leaving 9 bases between them. The CDR3 totals 12 residues. Germline CDR1 SGHVS, CDR2 FQNEAQ. The CDR3 spells CASSMGVYEQYF. The CDR3 nucleotides are TGTGCCAGCAGCATGGGGGTTTACGAGCAGTACTTC.

V usage is TRBV5-6 and J usage is TRBJ1-6; D is possibly TRBD1 (5 bases). The length of the CDR3 is 15 residues. Germline V gene data show CDR1 as SGHDT and CDR2 as YYEEEE. Deletions cut 2 bases from V and 9 bases from J, with 15 bases between. The CDR3 nucleotides are TGTGCCAGCAGCTTTTGGGGACCGATTGGTTCACCCCTCCACTTT. It encodes CASSFWGPIGSPLHF.

This rearrangement joins TRBV5-1 to TRBJ2-3, with 8 nucleotides matching TRBD1. The CDR3 is 16 amino acids. V shed 0 bases, J shed 4 bases, and the junction held 7 bases outside the gene matches. Per germline, CDR1 SGHRS and CDR2 YFSETQ. The CDR3 DNA is TGCGCCAGCAGCTTGGAAGGCAGGGGGCGGTCAGATACGCAGTATTTT. It translates to CASSLEGRGRSDTQYF.

This chain connects TRBV28 to TRBJ1-1; no definite D call. This CDR3 region has 11 residues. Germline V gene lookup returns CDR1 MDHEN and CDR2 SYDVKM. Trimming stripped 1 base from V and 6 bases from J, with 3 bases between. CDR3 amino acids: CASSLYPEAFF. CDR3 DNA: TGTGCCAGCAGTTTATACCCTGAAGCTTTCTTT.

The rearrangement links TRBV11-3 to TRBJ1-6; D perhaps matches TRBD1 (6 bases). Germline V CDR1 and CDR2: SGHNT, YENEEA. This CDR3 spans 15 amino acids. Trimming shortened V by 4 bases and J by 1 base, and 8 bases separated the two germline ends. CDR3 nucleotides: TGTGCCAGCAGCTCGAGGGGGTCCTATAATTCACCCCTCCACTTT. Protein sequence: CASSSRGSYNSPLHF. The full variable domain, with the rest looked up from reference TRBV11-3 and TRBJ1-6, is EAGVVQSPRYKIIEKKQPVAFWCNPISGHNTLYWYLQNLGQGPELLIRYENEEAVDDSQLPKDRFSAERLKGVDSTLKIQPAELGDSAVYLCASSSRGSYNSPLHFGNGTRLTVT.

V and J are TRBV30 and TRBJ2-7; TRBD1 aligns across 9 bases. V was pared by 3 bases and J by 5 bases, with 20 bases of the junction left unmatched. This CDR3 has 18 residues. Germline V CDR1 and CDR2: GTSNPN, SVGIG (reference sequence). DNA of the CDR3: TGTGCCTGGAGCCGGGGTAGATTCGGGACAGGGTATAACGACGAGCAGTACTTC. Translation gives CAWSRGRFGTGYNDEQYF. The full variable domain, completed using reference TRBV30 and TRBJ2-7, is SQTIHQWPATLVQPVGSPLSLECTVEGTSNPNLYWYRQAAGRGLQLLFYSVGIGQISSEVPQNLSASRPQDRQFILSSKKLLLSDSGFYLCAWSRGRFGTGYNDEQYFGPGTRLTVT.

The chain combines TRBV7-9 with TRBJ2-3; no clear D. CDR1 is SEHNR, CDR2 FQNEAQ, per germline (reference sequence). The CDR3 covers 15 residues. Between the trimmed V and J ends, which lost 5 bases and 2 bases, there was a span of 14 bases. CDR3 sequence reads: CASSRKDLPTDTQYF. The CDR3 DNA follows: TGTGCCAGCAGCCGAAAGGACCTACCCACAGATACGCAGTATTTT. The complete variable domain, with remaining parts taken from reference TRBV7-9 and TRBJ2-3, reads DTGVSQNPRHKITKRGQNVTFRCDPISEHNRLYWYRQTLGQGPEFLTYFQNEAQLEKSRLLSDRFSAERPKGSFSTLEIQRTEQGDSAMYLCASSRKDLPTDTQYFGPGTRLTVL.